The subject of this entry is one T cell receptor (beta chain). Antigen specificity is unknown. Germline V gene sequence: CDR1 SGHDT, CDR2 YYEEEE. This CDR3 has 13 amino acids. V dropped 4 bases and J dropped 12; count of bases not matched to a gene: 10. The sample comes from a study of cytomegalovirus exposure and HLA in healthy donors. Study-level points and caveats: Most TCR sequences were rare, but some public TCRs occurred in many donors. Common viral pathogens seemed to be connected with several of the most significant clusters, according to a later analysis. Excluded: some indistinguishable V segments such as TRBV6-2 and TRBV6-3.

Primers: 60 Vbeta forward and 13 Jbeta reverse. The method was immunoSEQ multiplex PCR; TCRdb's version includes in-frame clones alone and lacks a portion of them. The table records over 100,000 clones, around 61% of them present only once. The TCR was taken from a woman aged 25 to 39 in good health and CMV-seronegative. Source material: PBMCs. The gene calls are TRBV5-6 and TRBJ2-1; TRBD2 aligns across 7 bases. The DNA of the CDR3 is TGTGCCAGCAGCACAGCGGGAACAGGAGCGCAGTTCTTC. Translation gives CASSTAGTGAQFF.